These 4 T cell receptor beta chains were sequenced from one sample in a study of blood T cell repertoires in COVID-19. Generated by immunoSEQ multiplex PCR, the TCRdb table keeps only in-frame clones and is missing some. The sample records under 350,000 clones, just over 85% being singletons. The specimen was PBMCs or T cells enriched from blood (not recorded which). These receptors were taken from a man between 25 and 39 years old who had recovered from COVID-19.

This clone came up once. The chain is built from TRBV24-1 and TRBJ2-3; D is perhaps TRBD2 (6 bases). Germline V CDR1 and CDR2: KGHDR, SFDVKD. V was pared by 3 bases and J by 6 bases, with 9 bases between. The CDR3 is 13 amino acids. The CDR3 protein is CATSDPRGDTQYF. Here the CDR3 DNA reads TGTGCCACCAGTGATCCTCGGGGGGATACGCAGTATTTT.

The CDR3 coding sequence is TGCAGTGTAAGAGGACAGGGAGGCTACACCTTC. It yields the protein CSVRGQGGYTF. This chain uses TRBV20-1 with TRBJ1-2; TRBD1 matches 8 bases. Germline V lookup: CDR1 DFQATT, CDR2 SNEGSKA (reference sequence). V lost 7 bases, J lost 8 bases, and 6 bases stayed unmatched. This CDR3 has 11 residues.

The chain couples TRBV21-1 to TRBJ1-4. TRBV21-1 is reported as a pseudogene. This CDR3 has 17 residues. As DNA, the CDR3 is TGTGCCAGCAGCAAACGGCGGAGAGGTCCAACTAATGAAAAACTGTTTTTT. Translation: CASSKRRRGPTNEKLFF.

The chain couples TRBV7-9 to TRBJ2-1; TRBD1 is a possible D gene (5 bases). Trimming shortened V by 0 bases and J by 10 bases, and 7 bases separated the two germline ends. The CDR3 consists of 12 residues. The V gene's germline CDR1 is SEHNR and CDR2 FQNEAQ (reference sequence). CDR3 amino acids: CASSLAPGEQFF. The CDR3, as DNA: TGTGCCAGCAGCTTAGCGCCAGGGGAGCAGTTCTTC.